This entry describes one T cell receptor (beta chain). Its antigen is unknown. A read error is possible here, since a much larger clone lies one base away. Alongside blood RNA obtained from unsorted whole blood, germline DNA was also extracted. Chronic HBV infection was present, with no prior treatment. These data originate in a study of tumor-infiltrating lymphocytes in primary liver carcinoma. Background on the study: Spanning 30 to 69 years of age, the patients were men and women. Findings of the study overall: Reduced overlap was seen in tumor-adjacent and tumor-blood pairs versus tumor region pairs.

Starting material of 500 to 600 ng total RNA yielded TCR beta cDNA via a constant-region primer. Three rounds of nested multiplex PCR with slightly modified ARM-PCR produced TCR beta libraries. TCRdb used MiXCR to reprocess the multiplex PCR reads, holding one entry per CDR3 protein. Of 250,000 to 400,000 distinct CDR3 sequences listed, over 55% are singletons. This receptor was identified in a man aged 40-50 years with primary liver carcinoma and hepatitis B virus infection. The sequenced sample was peripheral blood.

DNA for the CDR3: TGTGCCTCAGCCTCGGGACAGAACACCGGGGAGCTGCTTTTT. Residues: CASASGQNTGELLF. J is TRBJ2-2 and V is TRBV10-3, with 7 bases aligning to TRBD1. The CDR3 runs to 14 residues. CDR1 is ENHRY, CDR2 SYGVKD, per germline.